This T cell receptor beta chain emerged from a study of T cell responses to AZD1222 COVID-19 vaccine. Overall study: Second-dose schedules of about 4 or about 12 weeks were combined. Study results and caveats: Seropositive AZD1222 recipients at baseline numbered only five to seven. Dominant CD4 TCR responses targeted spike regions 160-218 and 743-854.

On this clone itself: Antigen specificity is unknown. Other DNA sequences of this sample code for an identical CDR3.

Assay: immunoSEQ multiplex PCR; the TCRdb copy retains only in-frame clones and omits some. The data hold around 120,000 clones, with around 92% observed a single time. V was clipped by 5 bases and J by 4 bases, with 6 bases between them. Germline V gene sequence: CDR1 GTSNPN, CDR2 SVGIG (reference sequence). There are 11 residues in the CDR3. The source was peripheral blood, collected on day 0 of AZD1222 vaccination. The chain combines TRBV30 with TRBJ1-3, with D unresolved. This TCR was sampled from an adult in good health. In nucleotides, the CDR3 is TGTGCCTGGGGCATAGGAAACACCATATATTTT. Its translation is CAWGIGNTIYF.